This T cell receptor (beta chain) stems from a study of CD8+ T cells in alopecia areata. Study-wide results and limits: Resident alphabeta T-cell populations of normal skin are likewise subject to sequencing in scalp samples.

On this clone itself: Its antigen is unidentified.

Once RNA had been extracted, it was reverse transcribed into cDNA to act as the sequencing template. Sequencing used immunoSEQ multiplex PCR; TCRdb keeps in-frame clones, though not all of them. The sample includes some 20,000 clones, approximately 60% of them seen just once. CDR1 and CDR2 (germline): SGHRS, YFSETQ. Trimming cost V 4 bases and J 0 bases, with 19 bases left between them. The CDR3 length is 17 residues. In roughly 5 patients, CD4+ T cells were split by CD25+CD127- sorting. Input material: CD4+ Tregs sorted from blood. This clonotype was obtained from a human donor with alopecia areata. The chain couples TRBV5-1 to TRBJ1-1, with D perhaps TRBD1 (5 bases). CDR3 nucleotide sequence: TGCGCCAGCAGCCCGGCCCGGTTGGGGGTATTGAACACTGAAGCTTTCTTT. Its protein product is CASSPARLGVLNTEAFF.